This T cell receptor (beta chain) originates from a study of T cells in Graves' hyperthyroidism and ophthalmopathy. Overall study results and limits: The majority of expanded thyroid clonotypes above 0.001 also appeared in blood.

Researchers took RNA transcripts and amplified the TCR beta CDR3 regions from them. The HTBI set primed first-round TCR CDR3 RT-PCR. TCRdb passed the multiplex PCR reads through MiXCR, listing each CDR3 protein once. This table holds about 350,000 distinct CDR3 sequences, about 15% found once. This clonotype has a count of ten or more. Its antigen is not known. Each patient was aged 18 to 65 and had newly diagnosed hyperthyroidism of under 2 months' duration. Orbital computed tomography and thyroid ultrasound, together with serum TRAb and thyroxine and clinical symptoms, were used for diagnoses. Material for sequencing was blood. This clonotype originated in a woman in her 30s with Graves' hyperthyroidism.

CDR3 nucleotides: TGCAGTGCTAACACCCTCGACGGTGGCTCCTACGAGCAGTACTTC. This sequence encodes CSANTLDGGSYEQYF. The V gene is TRBV20-1, the J gene TRBJ2-7; D is uncertain. Germline CDR1 reads DFQATT; CDR2 reads SNEGSKA (reference sequence). The length of the CDR3 is 15 residues. V shed 4 bases and J shed 0 bases, with 16 bases lying between them.